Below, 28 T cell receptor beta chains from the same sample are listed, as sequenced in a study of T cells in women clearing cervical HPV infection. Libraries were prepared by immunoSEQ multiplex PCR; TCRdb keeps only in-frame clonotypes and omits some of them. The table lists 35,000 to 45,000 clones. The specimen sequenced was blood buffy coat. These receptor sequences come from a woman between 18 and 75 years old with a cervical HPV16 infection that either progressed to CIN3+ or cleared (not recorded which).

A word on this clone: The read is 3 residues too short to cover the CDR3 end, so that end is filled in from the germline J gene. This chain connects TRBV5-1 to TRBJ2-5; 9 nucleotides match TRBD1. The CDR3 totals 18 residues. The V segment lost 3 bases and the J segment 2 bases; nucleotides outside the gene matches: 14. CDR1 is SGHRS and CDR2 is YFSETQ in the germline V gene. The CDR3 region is CASSSMAVGQGRQETQYF. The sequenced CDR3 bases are TGCGCCAGCAGCTCGATGGCCGTGGGACAGGGAAGGCAAGAGACC. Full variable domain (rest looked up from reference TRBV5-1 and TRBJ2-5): KAGVTQTPRYLIKTRGQQVTLSCSPISGHRSVSWYQQTPGQGLQFLFEYFSETQRNKGNFPGRFSGRQFSNSRSEMNVSTLELGDSALYLCASSSMAVGQGRQETQYFGPGTRLLVL.

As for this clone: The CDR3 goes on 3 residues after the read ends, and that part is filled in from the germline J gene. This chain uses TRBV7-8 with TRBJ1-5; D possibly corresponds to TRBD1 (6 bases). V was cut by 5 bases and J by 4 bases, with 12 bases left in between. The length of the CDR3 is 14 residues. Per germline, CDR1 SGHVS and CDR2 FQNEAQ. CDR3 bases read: TGTGCCAGCAGCCAAGGACAGCTAAATCAGCCC. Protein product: CASSQGQLNQP. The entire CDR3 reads CASSQGQLNQPQHF. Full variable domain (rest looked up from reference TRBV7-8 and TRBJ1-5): GAGVSQSPRYKVAKRGQDVALRCDPISGHVSLFWYQQALGQGPEFLTYFQNEAQLDKSGLPSDRFFAERPEGSVSTLKIQRTQQEDSAVYLCASSQGQLNQPQHFGDGTRLSIL.

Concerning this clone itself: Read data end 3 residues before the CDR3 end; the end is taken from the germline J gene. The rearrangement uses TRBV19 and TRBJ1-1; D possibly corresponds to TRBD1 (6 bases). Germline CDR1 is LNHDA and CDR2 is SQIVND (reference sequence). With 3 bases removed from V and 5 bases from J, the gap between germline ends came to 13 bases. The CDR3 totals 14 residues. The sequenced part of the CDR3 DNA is TGTGCCAGTAGTATGCGGGACATCCGGACTGAA. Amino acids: CASSMRDIRTE. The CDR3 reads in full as CASSMRDIRTEAFF. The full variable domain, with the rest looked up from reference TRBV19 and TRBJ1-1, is DGGITQSPKYLFRKEGQNVTLSCEQNLNHDAMYWYRQDPGQGLRLIYYSQIVNDFQKGDIAEGYSVSREKKESFPLTVTSAQKNPTAFYLCASSMRDIRTEAFFGQGTRLTVV.

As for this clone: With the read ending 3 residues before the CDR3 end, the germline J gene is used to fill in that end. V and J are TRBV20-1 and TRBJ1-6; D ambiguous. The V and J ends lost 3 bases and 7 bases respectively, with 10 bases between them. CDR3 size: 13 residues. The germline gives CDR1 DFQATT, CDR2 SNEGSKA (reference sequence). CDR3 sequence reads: CSASPDFNSPLHF. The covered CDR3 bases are TGCAGTGCTAGCCCGGACTTCAATTCACCC.

CDR3 DNA, as far as it was read: TGTGCCAGCAGAACACAGGGTCGCACTGAA. It codes for CASRTQGRTE. The full CDR3 protein reads CASRTQGRTEAFF. The gene calls are TRBV14 and TRBJ1-1; the D gene is possibly TRBD1 (6 bases). The read falls 3 residues short of the CDR3 end, and the missing part is taken from the germline J gene. Germline V gene data show CDR1 as SGHDN and CDR2 as FVKESK. The CDR3 covers 13 residues. V lost 6 bases, J lost 4 bases, and 12 bases lay in between.

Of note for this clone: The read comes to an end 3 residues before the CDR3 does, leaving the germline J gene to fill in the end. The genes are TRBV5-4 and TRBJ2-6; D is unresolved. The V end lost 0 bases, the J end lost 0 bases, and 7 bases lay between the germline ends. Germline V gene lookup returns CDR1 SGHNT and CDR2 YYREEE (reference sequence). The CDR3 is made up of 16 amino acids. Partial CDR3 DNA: TGTGCCAGCAGCTTGGGAGGCAACTCTGGGGCCAACGTC. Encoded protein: CASSLGGNSGANV. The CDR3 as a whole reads CASSLGGNSGANVLTF. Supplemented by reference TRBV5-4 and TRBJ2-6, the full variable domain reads ETGVTQSPTHLIKTRGQQVTLRCSSQSGHNTVSWYQQALGQGPQFIFQYYREEENGRGNFPPRFSGLQFPNYSSELNVNALELDDSALYLCASSLGGNSGANVLTFGAGSRLTVL.

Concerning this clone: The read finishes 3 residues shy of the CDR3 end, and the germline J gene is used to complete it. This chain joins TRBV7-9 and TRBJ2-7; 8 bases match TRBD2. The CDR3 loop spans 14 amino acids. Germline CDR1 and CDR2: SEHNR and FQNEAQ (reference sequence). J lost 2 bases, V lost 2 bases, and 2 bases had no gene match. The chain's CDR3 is CASSLSGSPYEQYF. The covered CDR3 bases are TGTGCCAGCAGCTTAAGCGGGAGTCCCTACGAG.

This chain's CDR3 is CSARDGGNIGEKLFF. The sequenced part of the CDR3 DNA is TGCAGTGCTAGAGATGGGGGGAATATCGGTGAAAAA. The chain uses TRBV20-1 and TRBJ1-4; D is perhaps TRBD1 (5 bases). Read coverage stops 3 residues before the CDR3 terminus; the germline J gene supplies the remainder. The CDR3 length is 15 residues. Trimming took off 0 bases at V and 7 bases at J, with 15 bases between the two ends. Per germline, CDR1 DFQATT and CDR2 SNEGSKA (reference sequence).

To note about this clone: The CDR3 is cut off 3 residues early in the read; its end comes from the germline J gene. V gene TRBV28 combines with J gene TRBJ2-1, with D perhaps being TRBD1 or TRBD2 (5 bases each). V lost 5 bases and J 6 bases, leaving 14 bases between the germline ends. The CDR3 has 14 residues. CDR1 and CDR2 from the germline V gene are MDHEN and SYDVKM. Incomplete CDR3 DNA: TGTGCCAGCAGTACACCACGAGGGGTCAATGAG. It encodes CASSTPRGVNE. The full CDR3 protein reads CASSTPRGVNEQFF.

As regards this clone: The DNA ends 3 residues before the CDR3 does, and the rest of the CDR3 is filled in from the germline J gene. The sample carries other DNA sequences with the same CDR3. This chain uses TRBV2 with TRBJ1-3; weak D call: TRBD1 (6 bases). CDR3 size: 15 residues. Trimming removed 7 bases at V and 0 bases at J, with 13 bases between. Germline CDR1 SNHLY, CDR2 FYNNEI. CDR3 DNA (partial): TGTGCCAGCACCCCGGTAGGGGGCTCTGGAAACACC. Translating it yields CASTPVGGSGNT. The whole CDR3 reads CASTPVGGSGNTIYF. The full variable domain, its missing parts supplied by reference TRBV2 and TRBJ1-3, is EPEVTQTPSHQVTQMGQEVILRCVPISNHLYFYWYRQILGQKVEFLVSFYNNEISEKSEIFDDQFSVERPDGSNFTLKIRSTKLEDSAMYFCASTPVGGSGNTIYFGEGSWLTVV.

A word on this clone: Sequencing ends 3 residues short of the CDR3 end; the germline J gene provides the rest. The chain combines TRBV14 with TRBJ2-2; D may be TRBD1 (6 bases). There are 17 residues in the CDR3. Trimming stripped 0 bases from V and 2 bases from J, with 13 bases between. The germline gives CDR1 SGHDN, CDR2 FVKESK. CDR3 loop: CASSQDSSRGNTGELFF. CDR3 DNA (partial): TGTGCCAGCAGCCAAGACAGCAGCAGGGGAAACACCGGGGAG. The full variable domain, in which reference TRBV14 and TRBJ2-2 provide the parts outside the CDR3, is EAGVTQFPSHSVIEKGQTVTLRCDPISGHDNLYWYRRVMGKEIKFLLHFVKESKQDESGMPNNRFLAERTGGTYSTLKVQPAELEDSGVYFCASSQDSSRGNTGELFFGEGSRLTVL.

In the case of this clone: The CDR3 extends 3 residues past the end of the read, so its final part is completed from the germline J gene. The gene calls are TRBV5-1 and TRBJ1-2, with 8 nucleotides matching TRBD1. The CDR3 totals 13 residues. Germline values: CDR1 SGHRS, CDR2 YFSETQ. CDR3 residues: CASSRDRQRGYTF. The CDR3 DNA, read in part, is TGCGCCAGCAGCAGGGACAGGCAAAGAGGC.

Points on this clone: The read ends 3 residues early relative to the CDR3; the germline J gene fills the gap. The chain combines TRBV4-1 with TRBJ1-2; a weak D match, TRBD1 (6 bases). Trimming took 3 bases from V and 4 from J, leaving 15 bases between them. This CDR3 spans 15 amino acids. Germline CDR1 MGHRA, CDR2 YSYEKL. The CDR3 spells CASSHISTGRYGYTF. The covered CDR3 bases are TGCGCCAGCAGCCATATCTCGACAGGCCGCTATGGC.

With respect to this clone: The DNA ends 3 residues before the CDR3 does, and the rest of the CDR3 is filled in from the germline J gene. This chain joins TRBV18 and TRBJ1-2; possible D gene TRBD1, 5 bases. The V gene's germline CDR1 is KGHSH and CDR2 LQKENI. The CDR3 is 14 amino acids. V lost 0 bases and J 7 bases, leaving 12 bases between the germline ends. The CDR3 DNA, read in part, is TGTGCCAGCTCACCACCGCAGGGAGAAGGTGGC. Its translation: CASSPPQGEGG. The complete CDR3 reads CASSPPQGEGGYTF.

The DNA read from the CDR3 is TGTGCCAGCAGTGAAGTGGCAACC. Its protein product is CASSEVAT. The whole CDR3 protein is CASSEVATYTF. The rearrangement joins TRBV6-1 to TRBJ1-2; no definite D call. The missing CDR3 end, 3 residues past where the read stops, is filled in from the germline J gene. Per the germline V gene, CDR1 is MNHNS and CDR2 is SASEGT. The CDR3 has 11 residues.

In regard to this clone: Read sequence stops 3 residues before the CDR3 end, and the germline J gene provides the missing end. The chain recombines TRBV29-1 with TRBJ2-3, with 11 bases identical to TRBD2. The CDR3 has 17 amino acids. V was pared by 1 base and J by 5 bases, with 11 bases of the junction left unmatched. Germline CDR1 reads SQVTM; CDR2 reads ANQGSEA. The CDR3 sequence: CSVEAPRLAGGKDTQYF. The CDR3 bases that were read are TGCAGCGTTGAAGCCCCCCGCCTAGCGGGAGGTAAAGATACG.

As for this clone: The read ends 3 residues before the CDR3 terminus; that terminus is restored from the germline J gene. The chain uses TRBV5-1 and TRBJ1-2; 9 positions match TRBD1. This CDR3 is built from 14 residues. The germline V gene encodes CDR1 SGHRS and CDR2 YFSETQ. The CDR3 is CASSLAGTGSGYTF. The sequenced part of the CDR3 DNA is TGCGCCAGCAGCTTGGCGGGGACAGGGTCCGGC.

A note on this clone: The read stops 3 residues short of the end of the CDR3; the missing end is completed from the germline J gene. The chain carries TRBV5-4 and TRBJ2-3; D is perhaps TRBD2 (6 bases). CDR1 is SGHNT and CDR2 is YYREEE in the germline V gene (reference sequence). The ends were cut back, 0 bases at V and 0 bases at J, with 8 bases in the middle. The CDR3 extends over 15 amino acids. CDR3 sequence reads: CASSLVLASTDTQYF. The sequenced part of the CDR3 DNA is TGTGCCAGCAGCTTGGTGCTAGCGAGCACAGATACG.

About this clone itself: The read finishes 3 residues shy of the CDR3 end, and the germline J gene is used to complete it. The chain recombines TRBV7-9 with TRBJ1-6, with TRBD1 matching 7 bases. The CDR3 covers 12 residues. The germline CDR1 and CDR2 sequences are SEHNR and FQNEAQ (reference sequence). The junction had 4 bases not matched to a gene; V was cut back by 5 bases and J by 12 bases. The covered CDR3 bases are TGTGCCAGCAGCGTGGGGACAGTACCC. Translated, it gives CASSVGTVP. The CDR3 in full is CASSVGTVPLHF.

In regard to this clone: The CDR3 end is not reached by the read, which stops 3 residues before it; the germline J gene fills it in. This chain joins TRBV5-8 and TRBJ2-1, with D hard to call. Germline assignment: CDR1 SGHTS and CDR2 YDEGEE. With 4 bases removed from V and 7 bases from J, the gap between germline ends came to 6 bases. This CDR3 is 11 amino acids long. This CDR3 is CASSPRNEQFF. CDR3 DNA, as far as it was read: TGTGCCAGCAGCCCCAGGAATGAG.

CDR3 DNA (partial): TGCGCCAGCAGCTTGGGGCGGACAGACGAA. Its translation: CASSLGRTDE. The CDR3, in full, reads CASSLGRTDEAFF. The chain joins TRBV5-1 to TRBJ1-1; tentatively, D is TRBD1 (6 bases). The read terminates 3 residues before the CDR3 end, so the remaining end is supplied by the germline J gene. The germline V gene has CDR1 SGHRS and CDR2 YFSETQ. The CDR3 length is 13 residues.

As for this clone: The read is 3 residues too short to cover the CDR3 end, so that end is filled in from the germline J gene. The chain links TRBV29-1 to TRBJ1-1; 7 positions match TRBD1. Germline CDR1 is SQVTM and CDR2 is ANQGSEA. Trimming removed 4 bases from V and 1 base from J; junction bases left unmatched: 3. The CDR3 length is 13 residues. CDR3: CSVVQGTNTEAFF. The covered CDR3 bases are TGCAGCGTTGTACAGGGGACGAACACTGAA.

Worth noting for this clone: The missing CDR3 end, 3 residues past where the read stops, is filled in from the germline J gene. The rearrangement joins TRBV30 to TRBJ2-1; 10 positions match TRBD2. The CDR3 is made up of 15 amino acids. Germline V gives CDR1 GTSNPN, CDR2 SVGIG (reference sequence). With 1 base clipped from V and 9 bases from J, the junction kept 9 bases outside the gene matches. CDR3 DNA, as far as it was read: TGTGCCTGGAGTGCCCATCCTAGCGGGAGTCGTGAG. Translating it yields CAWSAHPSGSRE. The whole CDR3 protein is CAWSAHPSGSREQFF.

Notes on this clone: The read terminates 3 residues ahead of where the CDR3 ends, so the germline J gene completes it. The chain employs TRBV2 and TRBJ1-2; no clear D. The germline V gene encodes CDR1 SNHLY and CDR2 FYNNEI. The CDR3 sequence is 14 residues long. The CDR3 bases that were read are TGTGCCAGCGGAGAACTAGCGGGATCCAATGAC. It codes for CASGELAGSND. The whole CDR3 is CASGELAGSNDYTF.

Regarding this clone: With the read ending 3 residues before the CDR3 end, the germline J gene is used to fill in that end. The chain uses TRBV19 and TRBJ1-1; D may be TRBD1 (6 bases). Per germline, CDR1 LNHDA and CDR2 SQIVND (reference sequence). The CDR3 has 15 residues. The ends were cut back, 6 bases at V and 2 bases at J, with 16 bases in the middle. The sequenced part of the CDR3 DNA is TGTGCCAGTAGGGAGAAGGGACAAGCAAACACTGAA. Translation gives CASREKGQANTE. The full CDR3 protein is CASREKGQANTEAFF.

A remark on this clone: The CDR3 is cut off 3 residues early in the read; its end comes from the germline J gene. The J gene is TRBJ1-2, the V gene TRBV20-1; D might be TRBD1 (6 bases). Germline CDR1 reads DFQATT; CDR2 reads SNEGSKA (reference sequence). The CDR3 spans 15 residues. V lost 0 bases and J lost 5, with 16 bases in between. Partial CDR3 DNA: TGCAGTGCTAGAGATGCCCCTCAGGGGTTTTATGGC. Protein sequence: CSARDAPQGFYG. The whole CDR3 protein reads CSARDAPQGFYGYTF.

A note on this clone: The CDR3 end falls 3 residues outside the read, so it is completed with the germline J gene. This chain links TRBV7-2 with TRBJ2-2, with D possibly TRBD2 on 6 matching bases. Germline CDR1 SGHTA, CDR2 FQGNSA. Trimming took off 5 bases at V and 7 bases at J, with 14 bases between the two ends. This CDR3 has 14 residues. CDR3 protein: CASSPRRRGGELFF. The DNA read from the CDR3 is TGTGCCAGCAGCCCGAGACGGCGGGGCGGGGAG.

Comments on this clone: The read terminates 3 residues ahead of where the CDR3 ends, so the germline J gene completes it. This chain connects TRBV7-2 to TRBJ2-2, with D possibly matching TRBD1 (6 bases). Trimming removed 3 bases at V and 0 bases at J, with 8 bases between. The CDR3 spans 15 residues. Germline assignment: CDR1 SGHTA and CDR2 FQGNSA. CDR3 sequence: CASSLNRANTGELFF. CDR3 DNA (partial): TGTGCCAGCAGCTTGAACAGGGCGAACACCGGGGAG.